These 25 T cell receptor beta chains share one sample of origin, sequenced in a study of PD-1 blockade in classical Hodgkin lymphoma. The data were produced by immunoSEQ multiplex PCR, yet TCRdb's version contains in-frame clones alone and is incomplete. Here the sample spans 20,000 to 25,000 clones, about two thirds being singletons. Brentuximab vedotin exposure varied, and every patient relapsed after autologous stem cell transplantation. Sequencing was performed on peripheral blood mononuclear cells (PBMCs), taken at baseline. The receptors were sampled from a human donor with classical Hodgkin lymphoma.

This sequence joins TRBV27 and TRBJ2-7; D gene unclear. Between the trimmed V and J ends, which lost 0 bases and 3 bases, there was a span of 12 bases. Germline CDR1 reads MNHEY; CDR2 reads SMNVEV (reference sequence). This CDR3 is 15 amino acids long. The CDR3 DNA reads as TGTGCCAGCAGTTTATCGGCTAGACCCTACTACGAGCAGTACTTC. Protein product: CASSLSARPYYEQYF.

This rearrangement joins TRBV7-5 to TRBJ1-1. TRBV7-5 is deemed a pseudogene. The CDR3 has 12 amino acids. The CDR3 loop is CARSPANTEAFF. CDR3 nucleotide sequence: TGTGCCAGAAGCCCGGCGAACACTGAAGCTTTCTTT.

This sequence joins TRBV6-6 and TRBJ1-5; TRBD1 might be the D (6 bases). CDR1 and CDR2 from the germline V gene are MNHNY and SVGAGI (reference sequence). The CDR3 spans 15 residues. V was cut by 4 bases and J by 3 bases, with 13 bases left in between. The CDR3 region is CASSSPTGPNQPQHF. The CDR3 region has the DNA TGTGCCAGCAGTTCCCCTACAGGGCCCAATCAGCCCCAGCATTTT.

The chain is built from TRBV5-1 and TRBJ1-1; 11 bases match TRBD1. Germline lookup yields CDR1 SGHRS and CDR2 YFSETQ. Trimming took 4 bases from V and 8 from J; bases not matched to a gene: 7. This CDR3 spans 14 amino acids. CDR3 sequence: CASSTGQGEVEAFF. In DNA, the CDR3 is TGCGCCAGCAGCACGGGACAGGGGGAAGTGGAAGCTTTCTTT.

This clone is a singleton in its sample. This chain joins TRBV25-1 and TRBJ2-5; a possible D gene is TRBD1 (6 bases). This CDR3 has 13 residues. Germline V CDR1 and CDR2: MGHDK, SYGVNS. The V and J ends lost 4 bases and 4 bases respectively, with 10 bases between them. CDR3 DNA sequence: TGTGCCAGCAGTGCCCAGGGGACAGAGACCCAGTACTTC. Translating gives CASSAQGTETQYF.

This clone was recorded only once. The chain has TRBV5-6 and TRBJ1-2; D call uncertain. The CDR3 sequence is 12 residues long. In germline, CDR1 is SGHDT, CDR2 YYEEEE. Trimming took 1 base from V and 10 from J, leaving 11 bases between them. The CDR3 bases are TGTGCCAGCAGCTTGTACCCCACTCCCTACACCTTC. It codes for CASSLYPTPYTF.

In its sample, this clone was seen a few times. The chain couples TRBV5-1 to TRBJ1-1, with D hard to call. This CDR3 is 14 amino acids long. The V gene's germline CDR1 is SGHRS and CDR2 YFSETQ. V gave up 2 bases and J gave up 1 base, with 9 bases separating them. The CDR3 sequence is CASSFLDGNTEAFF. The CDR3 nucleotides are TGCGCCAGCAGCTTCCTGGACGGGAACACTGAAGCTTTCTTT. Filled out from reference TRBV5-1 and TRBJ1-1, the complete variable domain reads KAGVTQTPRYLIKTRGQQVTLSCSPISGHRSVSWYQQTPGQGLQFLFEYFSETQRNKGNFPGRFSGRQFSNSRSEMNVSTLELGDSALYLCASSFLDGNTEAFFGQGTRLTVV.

The V gene is TRBV19, the J gene TRBJ1-2; D gene uncertain. The CDR3 is 11 amino acids. V dropped 4 bases and J dropped 6 bases, with 6 bases sitting between them. CDR1 and CDR2 from the germline V gene are LNHDA and SQIVND (reference sequence). The CDR3 DNA sequence: TGTGCCAGTAGTACAAGGGATGGCTACACCTTC. Its protein product is CASSTRDGYTF.

The chain links TRBV5-1 to TRBJ1-1; 7 bases fit TRBD1. In germline, CDR1 is SGHRS, CDR2 YFSETQ. CDR3 length equals 15 residues. The trim removed 7 bases at V and 0 bases at J, leaving 9 bases unmatched. The CDR3 is CASLGDSGLNTEAFF. The CDR3 coding sequence is TGCGCCAGCCTTGGGGACAGTGGCTTGAACACTGAAGCTTTCTTT.

The chain employs TRBV27 and TRBJ2-2, with 10 positions matching TRBD1. V was pared by 4 bases and J by 2 bases, with 7 bases of the junction left unmatched. The CDR3 is 17 residues long. CDR1 and CDR2 from the germline V gene are MNHEY and SMNVEV (reference sequence). The DNA for the CDR3 is TGTGCCAGCAGTTCCTATCGACAGGGGGCAAACACCGGGGAGCTGTTTTTT. Protein product: CASSSYRQGANTGELFF.

The CDR3 region is CASSLGLATNEKLFF. DNA for the CDR3: TGTGCCAGCTCACTAGGACTTGCAACTAATGAAAAACTGTTTTTT. The gene calls are TRBV18 and TRBJ1-4; D remains ambiguous. Trimming shortened V by 4 bases and J by 0 bases, and 9 bases separated the two germline ends. CDR3 length equals 15 residues. Germline CDR1 reads KGHSH; CDR2 reads LQKENI.

V and J are TRBV11-2 and TRBJ2-7, with TRBD2 identical over 10 bases. Per germline, CDR1 SGHAT and CDR2 FQNNGV. The CDR3 covers 15 residues. Losses at the gene ends were 2 bases for V and 5 bases for J; bases not matched to a gene: 6. CDR3 amino acids: CASSLQLAGRHEQYF. The CDR3 DNA reads as TGTGCCAGCAGCTTACAACTAGCGGGAAGGCACGAGCAGTACTTC.

CDR3 nucleotide sequence: TGTGCCAGCAGCGCCCGGACAGGGCGCGCTGGAAACACCATATATTTT. This gives the protein CASSARTGRAGNTIYF. V and J are TRBV9 and TRBJ1-3, with 8 bases matching TRBD1. Germline trimming cut 3 bases from V and 2 bases from J; bases unmatched to any gene: 7. This CDR3 has 16 amino acids. Germline values: CDR1 SGDLS, CDR2 YYNGEE.

The rearrangement uses TRBV7-9 and TRBJ2-7, with 14 bases fitting TRBD2. Germline loops: CDR1 SEHNR, CDR2 FQNEAQ (reference sequence). After removal of 6 bases from V and 9 bases from J, the junction contained 10 bases not matched to a gene. The CDR3 totals 15 residues. CDR3 residues: CASRATGTSGSRQYF. DNA of the CDR3: TGTGCCAGCAGGGCGACCGGGACTAGCGGGAGTAGGCAGTACTTC.

The chain links TRBV5-6 to TRBJ1-1; 9 bases line up with TRBD1. Germline values: CDR1 SGHDT, CDR2 YYEEEE. The CDR3 has 15 residues. Germline trimming cut 2 bases from V and 4 bases from J; bases unmatched to any gene: 6. CDR3 residues: CASSFFDRGGTEAFF. The CDR3 DNA reads as TGTGCCAGCAGCTTCTTTGACAGGGGGGGCACTGAAGCTTTCTTT.

This clone was detected only a few times. The rearrangement uses TRBV25-1 and TRBJ2-6; a weak D match, TRBD1 (6 bases). The germline V and J ends were trimmed by 4 bases and 4 bases, with 11 bases remaining between them. The CDR3 runs to 15 residues. In germline, CDR1 is MGHDK, CDR2 SYGVNS. The CDR3 loop is CASSVQGPGANVLTF. The CDR3 coding sequence is TGTGCCAGCAGTGTACAGGGTCCCGGGGCCAACGTCCTGACTTTC. The complete variable domain, with remaining parts taken from reference TRBV25-1 and TRBJ2-6, reads EADIYQTPRYLVIGTGKKITLECSQTMGHDKMYWYQQDPGMELHLIHYSYGVNSTEKGDLSSESTVSRIRTEHFPLTLESARPSHTSQYLCASSVQGPGANVLTFGAGSRLTVL.

V and J are TRBV6-1 and TRBJ2-7, with D possibly being TRBD2 (5 bases). Trimming took 7 bases from V and 2 from J, leaving 9 bases between them. CDR3 length: 12 amino acids. Germline CDR1 reads MNHNS; CDR2 reads SASEGT. The CDR3 coding sequence is TGTGCCAGCACCGGACTTCCCTACGAGCAGTACTTC. It yields the protein CASTGLPYEQYF.

The sample holds a few counts of this clone. The V gene is TRBV6-5, the J gene TRBJ1-4, with D perhaps matching TRBD1 (5 bases). There are 16 residues in the CDR3. Germline-derived CDR1 and CDR2 are MNHEY and SVGAGI. Trimming pared 2 bases from V and 0 bases from J, leaving 10 bases between. The CDR3 protein is CASSYTAGATNEKLFF. The DNA for the CDR3 is TGTGCCAGCAGTTACACGGCGGGGGCAACTAATGAAAAACTGTTTTTT.

The J gene is TRBJ2-7, the V gene TRBV28, with TRBD1 identical over 8 bases. This CDR3 has 15 residues. V lost 5 bases and J lost 0; bases outside the gene matches: 6. The germline V gene encodes CDR1 MDHEN and CDR2 SYDVKM. In DNA form, the CDR3 reads TGTGCCAGCAGTACACCGGGACAGGCCTCCTACGAGCAGTACTTC. Protein product: CASSTPGQASYEQYF. Complete variable domain (other parts from reference TRBV28 and TRBJ2-7): DVKVTQSSRYLVKRTGEKVFLECVQDMDHENMFWYRQDPGLGLRLIYFSYDVKMKEKGDIPEGYSVSREKKERFSLILESASTNQTSMYLCASSTPGQASYEQYFGPGTRLTVT.

The rearrangement joins TRBV5-6 to TRBJ2-7; no definite D call. This CDR3 comprises 12 residues. Trimming left V 1 base short and J 7 bases short, with 9 bases between. Looked up from germline, CDR1 is SGHDT and CDR2 is YYEEEE. The CDR3 sequence: CASSLLAEEQYF. Here the CDR3 DNA reads TGTGCCAGCAGCTTGTTGGCGGAGGAGCAGTACTTC.

V gene TRBV23-1 combines with J gene TRBJ2-7; D is ambiguous. TRBV23-1 is classed as an ORF, of uncertain function. This CDR3 is 14 amino acids long. The germline V and J ends were trimmed by 0 bases and 1 base, with 7 bases remaining between them. CDR3 coding DNA: TGCGCCAGCAGTCAATCGAGGCAGTCCTACGAGCAGTACTTC. Protein product: CASSQSRQSYEQYF.

This clone was observed once. The CDR3 coding sequence is TGTGCCAGCAGCGGTACAGGGGCCGAGCAGTACTTC. Protein: CASSGTGAEQYF. The V and J genes are TRBV7-9 and TRBJ2-7, with TRBD1 matching 7 bases. Germline V CDR1 and CDR2: SEHNR, FQNEAQ (reference sequence). This CDR3 has 12 amino acids. The junction had 4 bases not matched to a gene; V was cut back by 5 bases and J by 6 bases. Together with reference TRBV7-9 and TRBJ2-7, the CDR3 gives the full variable domain: DTGVSQNPRHKITKRGQNVTFRCDPISEHNRLYWYRQTLGQGPEFLTYFQNEAQLEKSRLLSDRFSAERPKGSFSTLEIQRTEQGDSAMYLCASSGTGAEQYFGPGTRLTVT.

About this clone itself: The CDR3 end shows no conserved phenylalanine or tryptophan, and so a read error is likely. The genes are TRBV7-9 and TRBJ2-7; D ambiguous. This CDR3 comprises 14 residues. Trimming removed 5 bases from V and 6 bases from J, with 17 bases in between. Germline loops: CDR1 SEHNR, CDR2 FQNEAQ (reference sequence). CDR3 nucleotides: TGTGCCAGCAGCCTCGACTTGGTGGTGGGCGAGCAGTACCTC. It translates to CASSLDLVVGEQYL.

The CDR3 here is CASSLIRGNTEAFF. The CDR3 DNA reads TGTGCCAGCAGCTTGATCAGGGGCAACACTGAAGCTTTCTTT. V is TRBV7-2 and J is TRBJ1-1; the D gene is possibly TRBD1 (6 bases). Per germline, CDR1 SGHTA and CDR2 FQGNSA. Trimming pared 3 bases from V and 2 bases from J, leaving 10 bases between. This CDR3 comprises 14 residues.

The chain carries TRBV28 and TRBJ2-3; D remains unclear. The V gene lost 2 bases and the J gene lost 10 bases, with 10 bases spanning the gap. The germline V gene has CDR1 MDHEN and CDR2 SYDVKM. This CDR3 has 12 amino acids. The chain's CDR3 is CASSLTATSQYF. In nucleotides, the CDR3 is TGTGCCAGCAGTTTAACTGCCACTTCGCAGTATTTT.